Listed here are 32 T cell receptor beta chains from one sample, sequenced in a study of T-cell reconstitution after alpha-beta-depleted transplantation in children. Unique molecular identifiers were built into the TCRbeta library. TCRdb recomputed calls from the PCR reads with MiXCR, one row per CDR3 protein. The sample lists some 520,000 distinct CDR3 sequences, 32% occurring once. The sequenced sample was PBMCs from the stem cell graft donor, obtained from the stem cell graft. The receptor source for this set is a human donor who donated a stem cell graft to a child with aplastic anemia.

In its sample, this clonotype was seen a few times. The V and J genes are TRBV7-2 and TRBJ2-7; no clear D gene. The CDR3 loop spans 13 amino acids. In germline, CDR1 is SGHTA, CDR2 FQGNSA. V lost 3 bases and J lost 4, with 10 bases in between. CDR3 in amino acids: CASSFQPVYEQYV. The CDR3 DNA is TGTGCCAGCAGCTTCCAGCCCGTTTACGAGCAGTACGTC.

This clonotype was detected many times. The chain recombines TRBV6-5 with TRBJ1-2; 9 nucleotides agree with TRBD1. J gave up 8 bases and V 8 bases, and 6 bases lay outside the gene matches. The CDR3 extends over 12 amino acids. The germline V gene has CDR1 MNHEY and CDR2 SVGAGI. In DNA form, the CDR3 reads TGTGCCAGCTATACAGGGGGCGCGGGCTACACCTTC. Its protein is CASYTGGAGYTF.

The J gene is TRBJ1-1, the V gene TRBV12-3 or TRBV12-4, with 7 bases identical to TRBD1. The CDR3 runs 13 residues. The trim removed 3 bases at V and 11 bases at J, leaving 9 bases unmatched. CDR3 residues: CASSFKGAPGAFF. The CDR3 DNA is TGTGCCAGCAGTTTTAAGGGGGCACCGGGGGCTTTCTTT.

The gene calls are TRBV7-6 and TRBJ2-3; D might be TRBD2 (6 bases). Germline values: CDR1 SGHVS, CDR2 FNYEAQ. The V gene lost 1 base and the J gene lost 11 bases, with 13 bases spanning the gap. The CDR3 runs 13 residues. The CDR3 DNA follows: TGTGCCAGCAGCTTAGAGGCTCTCGGGGGGCAGTATTTT. As protein: CASSLEALGGQYF. Together with reference TRBV7-6 and TRBJ2-3, the CDR3 gives the full variable domain: GAGVSQSPRYKVTKRGQDVALRCDPISGHVSLYWYRQALGQGPEFLTYFNYEAQQDKSGLPNDRFSAERPEGSISTLTIQRTEQRDSAMYRCASSLEALGGQYFGPGTRLTVL.

This clonotype was picked up one time. This rearrangement joins TRBV18 to TRBJ2-1, with D possibly being TRBD2 (6 bases). Trimming stripped 0 bases from V and 6 bases from J, with 15 bases between. Germline CDR1 KGHSH, CDR2 LQKENI. This CDR3 is 16 amino acids long. The CDR3, as DNA: TGTGCCAGCTCACCACCGAGGAGGGTGGGACTCAATGAGCAGTTCTTC. Protein sequence: CASSPPRRVGLNEQFF.

Only one count was recorded for this clonotype. This chain links TRBV28 with TRBJ2-5; 7 bases align to TRBD1. Germline trimming cut 5 bases from V and 1 base from J; bases unmatched to any gene: 10. Per germline, CDR1 MDHEN and CDR2 SYDVKM. The CDR3 is made up of 16 amino acids. CDR3 in amino acids: CASSPRQGFLQETQYF. In DNA, the CDR3 is TGTGCCAGCAGTCCCCGACAGGGATTCCTCCAAGAGACCCAGTACTTC.

The chain combines TRBV19 with TRBJ1-1, with D unclear. Trimming removed 4 bases from V and 1 base from J, with 7 bases in between. From germline, CDR1 is LNHDA and CDR2 SQIVND (reference sequence). The CDR3 covers 13 residues. Written as DNA, the CDR3 is TGTGCCAGTAGTACCATGGGGAACACTGAAGCTTTCTTT. It translates to CASSTMGNTEAFF.

This clonotype was seen a handful of times. V gene TRBV30 combines with J gene TRBJ2-7, with 10 positions matching TRBD2. In germline, CDR1 is GTSNPN, CDR2 SVGIG (reference sequence). The ends lost 2 bases at V and 3 bases at J; junction bases unmatched: 7. This CDR3 has 15 amino acids. The CDR3 sequence: CAWSPPSGGYYEQYF. The CDR3 DNA is TGTGCCTGGAGTCCTCCTAGCGGGGGATACTACGAGCAGTACTTC.

V usage is TRBV4-3 and J usage is TRBJ2-7; 7 bases are shared with TRBD2. The V segment lost 0 bases and the J segment 6 bases; nucleotides outside the gene matches: 11. The CDR3 is made up of 16 amino acids. Germline V gene sequence: CDR1 LGHNA, CDR2 YSLEER. CDR3 in amino acids: CASSQDWTSHSSEQYF. In DNA, the CDR3 is TGCGCCAGCAGCCAAGACTGGACTAGTCACTCATCCGAGCAGTACTTC.

This clonotype came up a few times. The CDR3 is CSAWSKNIQYF. CDR3 DNA: TGCAGCGCCTGGTCCAAAAACATTCAGTACTTC. The genes are TRBV29-1 and TRBJ2-4; D is unclear. Trimming took off 7 bases at V and 2 bases at J, with 6 bases between the two ends. The CDR3 runs 11 residues. Germline V gene sequence: CDR1 SQVTM, CDR2 ANQGSEA. The whole variable domain, filled in from reference TRBV29-1 and TRBJ2-4, reads SAVISQKPSRDICQRGTSLTIQCQVDSQVTMMFWYRQQPGQSLTLIATANQGSEATYESGFVIDKFPISRPNLTFSTLTVSNMSPEDSSIYLCSAWSKNIQYFGAGTRLSVL.

This clonotype was counted a few times. CDR3 in amino acids: CASSPLAGVTDTQYF. CDR3 DNA: TGTGCCAGCAGCCCGCTAGCGGGGGTCACAGATACGCAGTATTTT. The rearrangement links TRBV9 to TRBJ2-3; 10 bases agree with TRBD2. This CDR3 region has 15 residues. In germline, CDR1 is SGDLS, CDR2 YYNGEE. Losses at the gene ends were 4 bases for V and 2 bases for J; bases not matched to a gene: 4.

This clonotype has only a few counts. The J gene is TRBJ2-4, the V gene TRBV29-1; D is undetermined. CDR1 and CDR2 from the germline V gene are SQVTM and ANQGSEA. V was shortened by 7 bases and J by 1 base, with 11 bases between the two germline ends. This CDR3 comprises 13 residues. CDR3 sequence: CSGSSPAKNIQYF. The CDR3 DNA is TGCAGCGGGAGTAGCCCCGCCAAAAACATTCAGTACTTC. Variable domain in full (rest from reference TRBV29-1 and TRBJ2-4): SAVISQKPSRDICQRGTSLTIQCQVDSQVTMMFWYRQQPGQSLTLIATANQGSEATYESGFVIDKFPISRPNLTFSTLTVSNMSPEDSSIYLCSGSSPAKNIQYFGAGTRLSVL.

The J gene is TRBJ2-2, the V gene TRBV5-5; tentative D call: TRBD1 (6 bases). V lost 1 base and J 1 base, leaving 17 bases between the germline ends. The CDR3 spans 18 residues. CDR1 and CDR2 (germline): SGHKS, YYEKEE (reference sequence). The CDR3 DNA sequence: TGTGCCAGCAGCTTGAGTACAAGTGGACAGCTGAACACCGGGGAGCTGTTTTTT. Its translation is CASSLSTSGQLNTGELFF.

This clonotype was seen a few times. The chain carries TRBV12-3 or TRBV12-4 and TRBJ2-1; D may be TRBD2 (5 bases). The length of the CDR3 is 15 residues. Trimming pared 8 bases from V and 6 bases from J, leaving 20 bases between. The CDR3 protein is CASGPPGLGGNEQFF. CDR3 DNA sequence: TGTGCCAGCGGACCTCCGGGCCTAGGAGGCAATGAGCAGTTCTTC.

The sample holds a few counts of this clonotype. V gene TRBV10-3 combines with J gene TRBJ2-7; the D gene is possibly TRBD2 (7 bases). CDR3 length: 14 amino acids. Per the germline V gene, CDR1 is ENHRY and CDR2 is SYGVKD. Trimming stripped 6 bases from V and 5 bases from J, with 17 bases between. CDR3 nucleotide sequence: TGTGCCATCAGGGCCGGGGGGCTAGCGGACGAGCAGTACTTC. Amino acid sequence: CAIRAGGLADEQYF.

The rearrangement links TRBV7-6 to TRBJ2-1; D not certain. Germline loops: CDR1 SGHVS, CDR2 FNYEAQ. Trimming took off 5 bases at V and 0 bases at J, with 14 bases between the two ends. This CDR3 is 16 amino acids long. This CDR3 is CASSPLEVSSYNEQFF. CDR3 DNA sequence: TGTGCCAGCAGCCCACTCGAGGTTAGCTCCTACAATGAGCAGTTCTTC.

A few counts support this clonotype. This chain joins TRBV7-6 and TRBJ2-5; 7 bases agree with TRBD2. This CDR3 comprises 16 residues. Germline lookup yields CDR1 SGHVS and CDR2 FNYEAQ. V lost 4 bases and J lost 2; bases outside the gene matches: 10. Written as DNA, the CDR3 is TGTGCCAGCAGCTCCGGCGGGACTAACCCTCAAGAGACCCAGTACTTC. Encoded protein: CASSSGGTNPQETQYF. Looking up the rest from reference TRBV7-6 and TRBJ2-5 gives the full variable domain: GAGVSQSPRYKVTKRGQDVALRCDPISGHVSLYWYRQALGQGPEFLTYFNYEAQQDKSGLPNDRFSAERPEGSISTLTIQRTEQRDSAMYRCASSSGGTNPQETQYFGPGTRLLVL.

This clonotype was observed a few times. V and J are TRBV11-3 and TRBJ1-1; D is unresolved. This CDR3 has 14 amino acids. Looked up from germline, CDR1 is SGHNT and CDR2 is YENEEA. Trimming shortened V by 5 bases and J by 1 base, and 11 bases separated the two germline ends. The CDR3 protein is CASSNGLRNTEAFF. DNA for the CDR3: TGTGCCAGCAGCAACGGACTGAGGAACACTGAAGCTTTCTTT.

This sequence joins TRBV15 and TRBJ2-5; D is possibly TRBD2 (5 bases). Germline V gene data show CDR1 as LNHNV and CDR2 as YYDKDF (reference sequence). The CDR3 contains 15 residues. Between the trimmed V and J ends, which lost 0 bases and 5 bases, there was a span of 13 bases. The CDR3 loop reads CATSRDPGDGETQYF. As DNA, the CDR3 is TGTGCCACCAGCAGAGACCCCGGGGATGGGGAGACCCAGTACTTC.

The CDR3 DNA is TGCGCCAGCAGCTTGGTTTCGGAAGAAGAGACCCAGTACTTC. Protein sequence: CASSLVSEEETQYF. The chain combines TRBV5-1 with TRBJ2-5; D is uncertain. Per the germline V gene, CDR1 is SGHRS and CDR2 is YFSETQ. There are 14 residues in the CDR3. Trimming left V 0 bases short and J 3 bases short, with 9 bases between.

The V call is TRBV20-1, the J call TRBJ2-1, with D unclear. CDR3 length equals 14 residues. Germline V gene data show CDR1 as DFQATT and CDR2 as SNEGSKA (reference sequence). V shed 3 bases and J shed 8 bases, with 17 bases lying between them. This chain's CDR3 is CSASRAPKVYEQFF. The CDR3 DNA reads TGCAGTGCTAGTAGGGCCCCCAAGGTCTATGAGCAGTTCTTC.

The chain has TRBV18 and TRBJ2-7, with D perhaps matching TRBD2 (5 bases). CDR1 KGHSH and CDR2 LQKENI come from the germline V gene. Trimming removed 3 bases at V and 5 bases at J, with 14 bases between. This CDR3 is 14 amino acids long. The CDR3 protein is CASSPTMWADEQYF. The CDR3 DNA is TGTGCCAGCTCACCGACTATGTGGGCCGACGAGCAGTACTTC.

This clonotype was detected a few times. The rearrangement links TRBV20-1 to TRBJ1-1; D call uncertain. V gave up 2 bases and J gave up 1 base, with 8 bases separating them. The CDR3 contains 13 residues. In germline, CDR1 is DFQATT, CDR2 SNEGSKA (reference sequence). The CDR3 loop reads CSARQRWNTEAFF. The CDR3 nucleotides are TGCAGTGCTAGACAACGGTGGAACACTGAAGCTTTCTTT.

This chain joins TRBV20-1 and TRBJ2-7; weak D call: TRBD1 (5 bases). CDR1 is DFQATT and CDR2 is SNEGSKA in the germline V gene (reference sequence). The CDR3 totals 15 residues. With 0 bases removed from V and 0 bases from J, the gap between germline ends came to 12 bases. The DNA for the CDR3 is TGCAGTGCTAGAGATCTTCAGGGCATCTCCTACGAGCAGTACGTC. This codes for CSARDLQGISYEQYV.

This sequence joins TRBV5-1 and TRBJ2-3; 14 nucleotides agree with TRBD2. CDR1 is SGHRS and CDR2 is YFSETQ in the germline V gene. The CDR3 sequence is 18 residues long. The V segment lost 9 bases and the J segment 1 base; nucleotides outside the gene matches: 13. CDR3 nucleotide sequence: TGCGCCACTACCTTGGGACTAGCGGGAGTCCCGGGCACAGATACGCAGTATTTT. It is translated as CATTLGLAGVPGTDTQYF.

The chain has TRBV28 and TRBJ2-5; TRBD2 matches 14 bases. The V segment lost 7 bases and the J segment 5 bases; nucleotides outside the gene matches: 9. The CDR3 loop spans 16 amino acids. Germline lookup yields CDR1 MDHEN and CDR2 SYDVKM. The CDR3 spells CASTTGLAGVGETQYF. The CDR3 bases are TGTGCCAGCACTACGGGACTAGCGGGAGTCGGGGAGACCCAGTACTTC.

This clonotype appeared a few times. The chain is built from TRBV10-3 and TRBJ2-1, with 11 bases lining up with TRBD2. Germline V lookup: CDR1 ENHRY, CDR2 SYGVKD. V lost 4 bases, J lost 8 bases, and 7 bases stayed unmatched. CDR3 length: 15 amino acids. In nucleotides, the CDR3 is TGTGCCATCAGTGGTGGTAGCGGGAGGGGCGATGAGCAGTTCTTC. As protein: CAISGGSGRGDEQFF.

The gene calls are TRBV6-1 and TRBJ2-3, with TRBD2 matching over 7 bases. V shed 11 bases and J 8 bases; nucleotides not matched to a gene: 16. CDR1 MNHNS and CDR2 SASEGT come from the germline V gene. The CDR3 totals 14 residues. The CDR3 bases are TGTGCCGCCGGGAAGGCCTCAGGCGGGGGTACGCAGTATTTT. Translated: CAAGKASGGGTQYF.

This clonotype showed up just a few times. The rearrangement links TRBV20-1 to TRBJ2-5, with D maybe TRBD2 (5 bases). Germline V CDR1 and CDR2: DFQATT, SNEGSKA (reference sequence). The CDR3 sequence is 12 residues long. Trimming pared 3 bases from V and 2 bases from J, leaving 7 bases between. The CDR3 DNA sequence: TGCAGTGCTAGGGGGAGTCAAGAGACCCAGTACTTC. It codes for CSARGSQETQYF.

CDR3 DNA sequence: TGTGCCTGGAGTGTAATGCTCTATGGCTACACCTTC. As protein: CAWSVMLYGYTF. The rearrangement links TRBV30 to TRBJ1-2; D is unclear. The CDR3 sequence is 12 residues long. V lost 0 bases and J lost 4, with 6 bases in between. Germline loops: CDR1 GTSNPN, CDR2 SVGIG (reference sequence).

This clonotype was observed a few times. The genes are TRBV5-6 and TRBJ2-7; no definite D call. CDR1 SGHDT and CDR2 YYEEEE come from the germline V gene. CDR3 length: 13 amino acids. V lost 0 bases and J 6 bases, leaving 10 bases between the germline ends. CDR3 sequence reads: CASSLEGWREQYV. For the CDR3, the DNA is TGTGCCAGCAGCTTGGAAGGGTGGCGCGAGCAGTACGTC.

The CDR3 protein is CASSLVPGRTGELFF. DNA of the CDR3: TGTGCCAGCAGTTTAGTACCTGGACGGACCGGGGAGCTGTTTTTT. The chain recombines TRBV12-3 or TRBV12-4 with TRBJ2-2; D is ambiguous. CDR3 size: 15 residues. Trimming removed 1 base from V and 5 bases from J, with 11 bases in between.